This T cell receptor beta chain was sequenced in a study of Ad26.COV2.S vaccination and SARS-CoV-2 variants. Overall study context: The donor belonged to the COV1001 Ad26.COV2.S trial arm.

Treatment described: 19 received Ad26.COV2.S at low or high dose, single or two shots; about 5 received placebo; per-sample allocation not given. Sampling occurred on day 63 after the first vaccine or placebo injection. Profiling relied on immunoSEQ multiplex PCR, and the TCRdb table lists in-frame clones only, not all of them. The table has 350,000 to 400,000 clones, roughly nine tenths seen once. The source was peripheral blood, collected in a trial of Ad26.COV2.S vaccine versus placebo. The receptor was derived from a person aged 18-60 years who received the Ad26.COV2.S COVID-19 vaccine or a placebo.

The CDR3 nucleotides are TGTGCCAGTCGGACTCCTCTAGGTGGAAACACCATATATTTT. Its protein product is CASRTPLGGNTIYF. The chain carries TRBV19 and TRBJ1-3; D ambiguous. The CDR3 is made up of 14 amino acids. V lost 8 bases and J lost 3, with 14 bases in between. Germline CDR1 LNHDA, CDR2 SQIVND (reference sequence).